These T cell receptor beta chains were read from a single sample in a study of CD4 T cells in relation to SARS-CoV-2 and coronaviruses. These receptors are not linked to any known antigen. Some clones are missing from TCRdb's copy, which holds only in-frame ones; the method was immunoSEQ multiplex PCR. The data show 43,000 or so clones, with more than 65% seen just once and 1.4% held by the top ten. Source material: naive CD4+ T cells from PBMCs, cultured in vitro. The source of these receptors is an adult with COVID-19. Both conserved end residues are trimmed from each CDR3.

V gene,CDR3 protein
TRBV11-3,ASSSGSPTYNEQF
TRBV28,ASSQGLGDTYEQY
TRBV7-2,ASSLVGRTDTQY
TRBV6-5,ASSYWSGGTYEQY
TRBV5-1,ASSAGPESNQPQH
TRBV5-8,ASSLKSTVPYNEQF
TRBV3-1/TRBV3-2,ASSQAGGLQPQH
TRBV13,ASSSNGPEQY
TRBV3-1/TRBV3-2,ASSQVLVPDTQY
TRBV19,AIRKGQGGTEAF
TRBV28,ASSLWTSGRADTQY
TRBV6-5,ASRSTQPYEQY
TRBV28,ASTTGTGNQGYGYT
TRBV6-6,ASRDSGIAGGELF